Listed here are 5 T cell receptor beta chains from one sample, sequenced in a study of identical twins. A single record per CDR3 protein comes from TCRdb applying MiXCR to the 5' RACE reads. The sample holds about 200,000 distinct CDR3 sequences, about 10% seen once. The sequenced sample consisted of memory T cells sorted from blood. These receptors all stem from a man aged 45-65 years in good health.

Here the CDR3 reads CASSPTQRTGMMGEQYF. The CDR3 nucleotides read TGTGCCAGCAGTCCCACCCAAAGGACAGGGATGATGGGTGAGCAGTACTTC. V and J are TRBV28 and TRBJ2-7; 8 bases align to TRBD1. The V segment lost 5 bases and the J segment 7 bases; nucleotides outside the gene matches: 19. Germline lookup yields CDR1 MDHEN and CDR2 SYDVKM. The CDR3 has 17 residues.

This clonotype has just a few counts. The chain employs TRBV3-1 and TRBJ1-2, with D possibly being TRBD1 (6 bases). The CDR3 is 14 amino acids. Trimming cost V 7 bases and J 3 bases, with 15 bases left between them. Germline V gives CDR1 LGHDT, CDR2 YNNKEL (reference sequence). For the CDR3, the DNA is TGTGCCAGCACGGAGACATCAGGGGACTATGGCTACACCTTC. It specifies CASTETSGDYGYTF. The complete variable domain, with remaining parts taken from reference TRBV3-1 and TRBJ1-2, reads DTAVSQTPKYLVTQMGNDKSIKCEQNLGHDTMYWYKQDSKKFLKIMFSYNNKELIINETVPNRFSPKSPDKAHLNLHINSLELGDSAVYFCASTETSGDYGYTFGSGTRLTVV.

At least ten counts were recorded for this clonotype. The V gene is TRBV27, the J gene TRBJ2-3; D is uncertain. The CDR3 runs to 13 residues. With 4 bases removed from V and 2 bases from J, the gap between germline ends came to 7 bases. Germline V gives CDR1 MNHEY, CDR2 SMNVEV (reference sequence). In DNA, the CDR3 is TGTGCCAGCAGTTGGCGGTTCACAGATACGCAGTATTTT. This codes for CASSWRFTDTQYF.

CDR3 amino acids: CASTLGPTTDTQYF. In nucleotides, the CDR3 is TGTGCCAGCACCCTAGGGCCGACGACAGATACGCAGTATTTT. The chain is built from TRBV7-6 and TRBJ2-3; D is uncertain. Germline V gene lookup returns CDR1 SGHVS and CDR2 FNYEAQ. The ends were cut back, 7 bases at V and 3 bases at J, with 14 bases in the middle. There are 14 residues in the CDR3.

In this sample, this clonotype turned up many times. The chain links TRBV20-1 to TRBJ1-4; D is undetermined. There are 15 residues in the CDR3. Trimming pared 1 base from V and 3 bases from J, leaving 12 bases between. CDR1 and CDR2 (germline): DFQATT, SNEGSKA (reference sequence). The CDR3 reads CSARGRAPANEKLFF. DNA for the CDR3: TGCAGTGCTAGAGGTCGGGCGCCGGCTAATGAAAAACTGTTTTTT.